The 23 T cell receptor beta chains presented below share a single source sample, sequenced in a study of blood T cell repertoires in COVID-19. The assay was immunoSEQ multiplex PCR, and TCRdb's table has in-frame clones only and misses some. This table holds around 220,000 clones, approximately 80% found once. Sequencing was performed on PBMCs or T cells enriched from blood (not recorded which). The receptors stem from a woman aged 40 to 50 with acute COVID-19.

The V and J genes are TRBV28 and TRBJ1-3, with no clear D. This CDR3 is built from 16 residues. The germline V and J ends were trimmed by 5 bases and 0 bases, with 14 bases remaining between them. Per germline, CDR1 MDHEN and CDR2 SYDVKM. The CDR3 DNA is TGTGCCAGCAGTCCCCCAACTCCCGGCTCTGGAAACACCATATATTTT. Residues: CASSPPTPGSGNTIYF.

The rearrangement links TRBV30 to TRBJ1-2; 11 bases are a match to TRBD1. The CDR3 totals 15 residues. CDR1 is GTSNPN, CDR2 SVGIG, per germline (reference sequence). Trimming took 2 bases from V and 4 from J; bases not matched to a gene: 6. The CDR3, as DNA: TGTGCCTGGAGTAACTTAGGGACAGGGGGCTATGGCTACACCTTC. Protein sequence: CAWSNLGTGGYGYTF.

The gene calls are TRBV25-1 and TRBJ1-2, with 8 bases identical to TRBD1. CDR1 MGHDK and CDR2 SYGVNS come from the germline V gene. The V and J ends lost 6 bases and 0 bases, in that order; junction bases with no gene match: 12. The length of the CDR3 is 17 residues. The CDR3 reads CASRPRSGRGPNYGYTF. The CDR3 DNA sequence: TGTGCCAGCAGACCCCGGTCGGGCAGGGGGCCTAACTATGGCTACACCTTC.

The genes are TRBV2 and TRBJ1-6; TRBD1 aligns across 10 bases. The V gene's germline CDR1 is SNHLY and CDR2 FYNNEI. This CDR3 contains 16 residues. With 6 bases clipped from V and 6 bases from J, the junction kept 8 bases outside the gene matches. The CDR3: CASRSDRGSINSPLHF. As DNA, the CDR3 is TGTGCCAGCAGGTCGGACAGGGGGTCCATTAATTCACCCCTCCACTTT.

This chain links TRBV19 with TRBJ1-1; 8 bases align to TRBD1. This CDR3 has 15 residues. With 7 bases clipped from V and 5 bases from J, the junction kept 12 bases outside the gene matches. Germline CDR1 and CDR2: LNHDA and SQIVND (reference sequence). DNA for the CDR3: TGTGCCAGTATACCACACGGACAGGGACTGACTGAAGCTTTCTTT. It codes for CASIPHGQGLTEAFF.

The chain combines TRBV10-3 with TRBJ1-1, with 12 bases identical to TRBD1. With 3 bases clipped from V and 5 bases from J, the junction kept 7 bases outside the gene matches. Germline-derived CDR1 and CDR2 are ENHRY and SYGVKD. The CDR3 is 16 amino acids. This chain's CDR3 is CAISDRDRGPRTEAFF. The CDR3, as DNA: TGTGCCATCAGTGACAGGGACAGGGGGCCTAGAACTGAAGCTTTCTTT.

The gene calls are TRBV5-1 and TRBJ2-5; unclear D gene. Germline CDR1 and CDR2: SGHRS and YFSETQ. V lost 2 bases, J lost 3 bases, and 8 bases lay in between. The CDR3 has 13 amino acids. The CDR3 protein is CASSFPQEETQYF. CDR3 in DNA: TGCGCCAGCAGCTTTCCGCAGGAAGAGACCCAGTACTTC.

The chain recombines TRBV6-5 with TRBJ1-5, with 12 bases matching TRBD1. The V and J ends lost 6 bases and 8 bases, in that order; junction bases with no gene match: 8. CDR1 and CDR2 (germline): MNHEY, SVGAGI. This CDR3 spans 15 amino acids. This CDR3 is CASSMGQGAREPQHF. The CDR3 DNA sequence: TGTGCCAGCAGCATGGGACAGGGGGCAAGAGAGCCCCAGCATTTT.

The chain is built from TRBV5-6 and TRBJ2-5, with 13 bases aligning to TRBD2. CDR1 and CDR2 from the germline V gene are SGHDT and YYEEEE. The CDR3 contains 18 residues. Trimming cost V 4 bases and J 1 base; bases outside gene matches: 10. CDR3: CASSPPGTSGTIQETQYF. Here the CDR3 DNA reads TGTGCCAGCAGCCCCCCCGGGACTAGCGGGACGATCCAAGAGACCCAGTACTTC.

In nucleotides, the CDR3 is TGTGCCAGCGGGGACAGGAGATCCTACGAGCAGTACTTC. This translates into CASGDRRSYEQYF. This chain links TRBV19 with TRBJ2-7, with TRBD1 identical over 8 bases. Germline V gene lookup returns CDR1 LNHDA and CDR2 SQIVND (reference sequence). With V trimmed by 9 bases and J by 1 base, 5 bases remained unmatched. The CDR3 extends over 13 amino acids.

The J gene is TRBJ1-4, the V gene TRBV7-9; 9 positions match TRBD1. CDR1 is SEHNR, CDR2 FQNEAQ, per germline (reference sequence). The CDR3 spans 16 residues. The junction had 11 bases not matched to a gene; V was cut back by 5 bases and J by 7 bases. The CDR3 nucleotides read TGTGCCAGCAGCCACGTAGGGACAGGGTTGGGTGAAAAACTGTTTTTT. Amino acids: CASSHVGTGLGEKLFF.

The V gene is TRBV9, the J gene TRBJ1-4, with D tentatively TRBD1 (6 bases). Looked up from germline, CDR1 is SGDLS and CDR2 is YYNGEE. The CDR3 consists of 19 residues. With 4 bases removed from V and 7 bases from J, the gap between germline ends came to 29 bases. CDR3 sequence: CASSSGLDRSRPRPEKLFF. In DNA, the CDR3 is TGTGCCAGCAGCTCAGGCCTAGACAGGTCCCGACCCCGTCCTGAAAAACTGTTTTTT.

The rearrangement uses TRBV19 and TRBJ1-2, with 8 bases that match TRBD1. This CDR3 comprises 15 residues. Per germline, CDR1 LNHDA and CDR2 SQIVND (reference sequence). Germline trimming cut 5 bases from V and 3 bases from J; bases unmatched to any gene: 8. In nucleotides, the CDR3 is TGTGCCAGTAGTCCCGGGACAGGCCCATACTATGGCTACACCTTC. The encoded protein is CASSPGTGPYYGYTF.

This clone was seen only once. V and J are TRBV7-9 and TRBJ1-1, with 9 bases matching TRBD1. The CDR3 loop spans 16 amino acids. The germline V gene encodes CDR1 SEHNR and CDR2 FQNEAQ (reference sequence). J was trimmed by 5 bases and V by 1 base; bases with no gene match: 8. The CDR3 sequence: CASSLGQGVRITEAFF. The CDR3 nucleotides read TGTGCCAGCAGCTTAGGACAGGGGGTGAGGATAACTGAAGCTTTCTTT. Based on the CDR3 plus reference TRBV7-9 and TRBJ1-1, the full variable domain is DTGVSQNPRHKITKRGQNVTFRCDPISEHNRLYWYRQTLGQGPEFLTYFQNEAQLEKSRLLSDRFSAERPKGSFSTLEIQRTEQGDSAMYLCASSLGQGVRITEAFFGQGTRLTVV.

J is TRBJ1-2 and V is TRBV9; D gene ambiguous. The ends were cut back, 0 bases at V and 0 bases at J, with 9 bases in the middle. The CDR3 runs to 15 residues. CDR1 SGDLS and CDR2 YYNGEE come from the germline V gene. The CDR3 DNA reads TGTGCCAGCAGCGTAGATGCGGGAGCTAACTATGGCTACACCTTC. Amino acids: CASSVDAGANYGYTF.

V and J are TRBV10-2 and TRBJ1-5; possibly TRBD1 for D (5 bases). Germline V gene lookup returns CDR1 WSHSY and CDR2 SAAADI. The CDR3 covers 14 residues. V was cut by 3 bases and J by 4 bases, with 10 bases left in between. As DNA, the CDR3 is TGCGCCAGCAGTGAAGGCCCAGGGAATCAGCCCCAGCATTTT. This codes for CASSEGPGNQPQHF.

Comment on this clone: This CDR3 is also generated by other DNA sequences in the sample. The chain couples TRBV14 to TRBJ2-7; 10 bases agree with TRBD1. CDR1 is SGHDN, CDR2 FVKESK, per germline. The CDR3 sequence is 16 residues long. Germline trimming cut 0 bases from V and 1 base from J; bases unmatched to any gene: 3. CDR3 sequence (DNA): TGTGCCAGCAGCCAAGATAGGGGACAGGGGTCCTACGAGCAGTACTTC. It is translated as CASSQDRGQGSYEQYF.

The chain couples TRBV10-3 to TRBJ2-5; 10 bases line up with TRBD1. J gave up 1 base and V 0 bases, and 5 bases lay outside the gene matches. CDR3 length: 17 amino acids. CDR1 ENHRY and CDR2 SYGVKD come from the germline V gene. The CDR3 reads CAISESRGQGTQETQYF. The CDR3 DNA is TGTGCCATCAGTGAGTCCAGGGGACAGGGGACCCAAGAGACCCAGTACTTC.

V usage is TRBV20-1 and J usage is TRBJ1-2, with D tentatively TRBD1 (6 bases). This CDR3 spans 14 amino acids. Trimming shortened V by 3 bases and J by 0 bases, and 11 bases separated the two germline ends. Germline V gene sequence: CDR1 DFQATT, CDR2 SNEGSKA (reference sequence). The CDR3 protein is CSASLRTANYGYTF. The CDR3 nucleotides read TGCAGTGCTAGTCTCCGGACAGCTAACTATGGCTACACCTTC.

The rearrangement joins TRBV19 to TRBJ2-1; D unresolved. Trimming removed 9 bases from V and 6 bases from J, with 12 bases in between. CDR3 length: 12 residues. Per germline, CDR1 LNHDA and CDR2 SQIVND (reference sequence). The chain's CDR3 is CASRAGGNEQFF. CDR3 DNA sequence: TGTGCCAGCCGAGCAGGTGGCAATGAGCAGTTCTTC.

The CDR3 is CASSDRGLEGYTF. CDR3 nucleotide sequence: TGTGCCAGCAGCGACAGGGGTCTAGAAGGCTACACCTTC. The V gene is TRBV6-5, the J gene TRBJ1-2; TRBD1 aligns across 8 bases. With 6 bases clipped from V and 8 bases from J, the junction kept 8 bases outside the gene matches. Germline values: CDR1 MNHEY, CDR2 SVGAGI. The length of the CDR3 is 13 residues.

The V and J genes are TRBV5-1 and TRBJ1-4, with unresolved D. Trimming took off 0 bases at V and 0 bases at J, with 6 bases between the two ends. Germline CDR1 SGHRS, CDR2 YFSETQ. The CDR3 is 15 amino acids. Here the CDR3 reads CASSLAQATNEKLFF. Here the CDR3 DNA reads TGCGCCAGCAGCTTGGCGCAGGCAACTAATGAAAAACTGTTTTTT.

The chain couples TRBV7-8 to TRBJ2-5, with D possibly matching TRBD1 (6 bases). Germline V gives CDR1 SGHVS, CDR2 FQNEAQ. The ends were cut back, 2 bases at V and 4 bases at J, with 8 bases in the middle. The CDR3 runs 13 residues. The CDR3 sequence is CASSLQGRETQYF. Here the CDR3 DNA reads TGTGCCAGCAGCTTACAGGGGAGAGAGACCCAGTACTTC.